The rows below give T cell receptor beta chains drawn from one sample of a study of shared clonotypes between healthy human individuals. The data were produced by immunoSEQ multiplex PCR, yet TCRdb's version contains in-frame clones alone and is incomplete. The table includes hundreds of thousands of clones, around 73% detected once. Specimen: memory CD4+ T cells sorted from blood. These receptors all come from a woman in her 30s in good health. CDR3s include the opening cysteine and the closing phenylalanine or tryptophan. The order of the fields is CDR3 length, J gene, V gene, D gene, clone size, CDR3 DNA, CDR3 protein. D genes are given only for firm matches. Clone size appears in some rows only: once, few, many, or a class for an expanded clone.

CDR3 length: 17; J gene: TRBJ2-2; V gene: TRBV7-9; D gene: -; clone size: many; CDR3 DNA: TGTGCCAGCAGCTTAAATGGAGAAGGGCTGGACACCGGGGAGCTGTTTTTT; CDR3 protein: CASSLNGEGLDTGELFF
CDR3 length: 15; J gene: TRBJ1-4; V gene: TRBV11-2; D gene: -; clone size: -; CDR3 DNA: TGTGCCAGCAGCTTTGAGGGGAGCAATCCCGGAAAACTGTTTTTT; CDR3 protein: CASSFEGSNPGKLFF
CDR3 length: 15; J gene: TRBJ2-7; V gene: TRBV18; D gene: -; clone size: -; CDR3 DNA: TGTGCCAGCTCACCACCAGGACCCAAGTCCTACGAGCAGTACTTC; CDR3 protein: CASSPPGPKSYEQYF
CDR3 length: 13; J gene: TRBJ1-2; V gene: TRBV18; D gene: -; clone size: -; CDR3 DNA: TGTGCCAGCTCACCGGGGGAAGCGCATGGCTACACCTTC; CDR3 protein: CASSPGEAHGYTF
CDR3 length: 13; J gene: TRBJ2-7; V gene: TRBV9; D gene: TRBD2; clone size: -; CDR3 DNA: TGTGCCAGCAGCGTAGTCGCGGGAGGTCTCCAATACTTC; CDR3 protein: CASSVVAGGLQYF
CDR3 length: 13; J gene: TRBJ1-2; V gene: TRBV4-2; D gene: -; clone size: -; CDR3 DNA: TGTGCCAGCAGCCAAGCTTCAGGGAGCGGCTACACCTTC; CDR3 protein: CASSQASGSGYTF
CDR3 length: 16; J gene: TRBJ2-3; V gene: TRBV9; D gene: -; clone size: -; CDR3 DNA: TGTGCCAGCAGCTCCTGGGCCTTTAGTGTGTCAGATACGCAGTATTTT; CDR3 protein: CASSSWAFSVSDTQYF
CDR3 length: 15; J gene: TRBJ2-3; V gene: TRBV6-1; D gene: TRBD2; clone size: -; CDR3 DNA: TGTGCCAGCAGGACTAGCGGGAGGGGCACAGATACGCAGTATTTT; CDR3 protein: CASRTSGRGTDTQYF
CDR3 length: 16; J gene: TRBJ1-3; V gene: TRBV5-5; D gene: -; clone size: few; CDR3 DNA: TGTGCCAGCAGCTTGAGTCACGGAATCTCTGGAAACACCATATATTTT; CDR3 protein: CASSLSHGISGNTIYF
CDR3 length: 14; J gene: TRBJ2-2; V gene: TRBV2; D gene: -; clone size: -; CDR3 DNA: TGTGCCAGCAGAGCACGTCCGAACACCGGGGAGCTGTTTTTT; CDR3 protein: CASRARPNTGELFF
CDR3 length: 14; J gene: TRBJ1-1; V gene: TRBV19; D gene: TRBD1; clone size: -; CDR3 DNA: TGTGCCAGTATTCGGGGCAGGGGGTCGACTGAAGCTTTCTTT; CDR3 protein: CASIRGRGSTEAFF
CDR3 length: 16; J gene: TRBJ2-7; V gene: TRBV10-3; D gene: -; clone size: -; CDR3 DNA: TGTGCCATCAGTGAGTCGGGGGGAAGCCTCTCCTACGAGCAGTACTTC; CDR3 protein: CAISESGGSLSYEQYF
CDR3 length: 13; J gene: TRBJ1-5; V gene: TRBV6-1; D gene: -; clone size: -; CDR3 DNA: TGTGCCAGCGCAGGGGATTTTCTTCAGCCCCAGCATTTT; CDR3 protein: CASAGDFLQPQHF
CDR3 length: 12; J gene: TRBJ1-1; V gene: TRBV9; D gene: -; clone size: -; CDR3 DNA: TGTGCCAGCAGCGCGCAGGGTTCTGAAGCTTTCTTT; CDR3 protein: CASSAQGSEAFF
CDR3 length: 15; J gene: TRBJ1-2; V gene: TRBV14; D gene: -; clone size: few; CDR3 DNA: TGTGCCAGCAGAAGAGCCGGGACCCAGAACTATGGCTACACCTTC; CDR3 protein: CASRRAGTQNYGYTF
CDR3 length: 14; J gene: TRBJ1-2; V gene: TRBV5-1; D gene: TRBD1; clone size: -; CDR3 DNA: TGCGCCAGCAGCTTGGCTGGGACAGGAGATTTCCCCTCCTTC; CDR3 protein: CASSLAGTGDFPSF
CDR3 length: 19; J gene: TRBJ2-1; V gene: TRBV7-2; D gene: TRBD2; clone size: -; CDR3 DNA: TGTGCCAGCAGCCCCACGGGACTAGCGGGGAGAGGTGGGGGTAATGAGCAGTTCTTC; CDR3 protein: CASSPTGLAGRGGGNEQFF
CDR3 length: 14; J gene: TRBJ1-4; V gene: TRBV28; D gene: -; clone size: -; CDR3 DNA: TGTGCCAGCAGTTTTGAACAGAAGATTGAAAAACTGTTTTTT; CDR3 protein: CASSFEQKIEKLFF
CDR3 length: 14; J gene: TRBJ2-1; V gene: TRBV7-2; D gene: -; clone size: -; CDR3 DNA: TGTGCCAGCAGCTTAAGGGACTCCTACAATGAGCAGTTCTTC; CDR3 protein: CASSLRDSYNEQFF
CDR3 length: 16; J gene: TRBJ1-5; V gene: TRBV2; D gene: TRBD1; clone size: -; CDR3 DNA: TGTGCCAGCACCCCGAGCTTGCGGACAGGGGGCGCCGGCCAGCATTTT; CDR3 protein: CASTPSLRTGGAGQHF
CDR3 length: 18; J gene: TRBJ2-7; V gene: TRBV10-3; D gene: TRBD2; clone size: -; CDR3 DNA: TGTGCCATCAGTGAGAGTAGCGGGGGTGTACTTGCCTTCTACGAGCAGTACTTC; CDR3 protein: CAISESSGGVLAFYEQYF
CDR3 length: 14; J gene: TRBJ1-2; V gene: TRBV11-2; D gene: -; clone size: -; CDR3 DNA: TGTGCCAGCAAAGCTCTTCTCTCGGGTGCCCAGGGCACCTTC; CDR3 protein: CASKALLSGAQGTF
CDR3 length: 15; J gene: TRBJ2-2; V gene: TRBV28; D gene: TRBD1; clone size: -; CDR3 DNA: TGTGCCAGCAGTTCCACAGGGGGTTTTGCCGGGGAGCTGTTTTTT; CDR3 protein: CASSSTGGFAGELFF
CDR3 length: 17; J gene: TRBJ2-3; V gene: TRBV7-3; D gene: TRBD2; clone size: -; CDR3 DNA: TGTGCCAGCAGCTACTCGACTAGCGGGAGGGCCACAGATACGCAGTATTTT; CDR3 protein: CASSYSTSGRATDTQYF
CDR3 length: 18; J gene: TRBJ1-5; V gene: TRBV6-1; D gene: -; clone size: -; CDR3 DNA: TGTGCCAGCAGTGACCCCCGGGGGGGCGTCTATAGCAATCAGCCCCAGCATTTT; CDR3 protein: CASSDPRGGVYSNQPQHF
CDR3 length: 15; J gene: TRBJ2-1; V gene: TRBV19; D gene: TRBD1; clone size: -; CDR3 DNA: TGTGCCAGTAGACAAACCGGGACAGCCTACAATGAGCAGTTCTTC; CDR3 protein: CASRQTGTAYNEQFF
CDR3 length: 14; J gene: TRBJ2-1; V gene: TRBV29-1; D gene: TRBD2; clone size: -; CDR3 DNA: TGCAGCGTTTTAGCGGGACTCTCCTACAATGAGCAGTTCTTC; CDR3 protein: CSVLAGLSYNEQFF
CDR3 length: 16; J gene: TRBJ2-7; V gene: TRBV7-8; D gene: TRBD2; clone size: -; CDR3 DNA: TGTGCCAGCAGCTTAGGGGTAGCGGGAGGGCCCATCGAGCAGTACTTC; CDR3 protein: CASSLGVAGGPIEQYF
CDR3 length: 14; J gene: TRBJ2-2; V gene: TRBV25-1; D gene: TRBD1; clone size: -; CDR3 DNA: TGTGCCAGCAGTACTGGACAGGGCGGGGGGGAGCTGTTTTTT; CDR3 protein: CASSTGQGGGELFF
CDR3 length: 14; J gene: TRBJ1-1; V gene: TRBV9; D gene: -; clone size: -; CDR3 DNA: TGTGCCAGCAGCGTAATGGGGTCTAACACTGAAGCTTTCTTT; CDR3 protein: CASSVMGSNTEAFF
CDR3 length: 12; J gene: TRBJ2-2; V gene: TRBV6-1; D gene: -; clone size: -; CDR3 DNA: TGTGCCAGCAGATCTGGAGGCGGGGAGCTGTTTTTT; CDR3 protein: CASRSGGGELFF
CDR3 length: 14; J gene: TRBJ2-2; V gene: TRBV28; D gene: -; clone size: -; CDR3 DNA: TGTGCCAGCCGGGGGGCCCCGAACACCGGGGAGCTGTTTTTT; CDR3 protein: CASRGAPNTGELFF
CDR3 length: 14; J gene: TRBJ2-7; V gene: TRBV28; D gene: -; clone size: -; CDR3 DNA: TGTGCCAGCCAACCGGCGGGCCTGGGAGGCAAGCAGTACTTC; CDR3 protein: CASQPAGLGGKQYF
CDR3 length: 14; J gene: TRBJ1-4; V gene: TRBV6-5; D gene: -; clone size: -; CDR3 DNA: TGTGCCAGCGGCCCCGGGGCGGGGGAAGAAAAACTGTTTTTT; CDR3 protein: CASGPGAGEEKLFF
CDR3 length: 13; J gene: TRBJ1-6; V gene: TRBV30; D gene: -; clone size: -; CDR3 DNA: TGTGCCTGGAGTTTGGCTGCTGATTCACCCCTCCACTTT; CDR3 protein: CAWSLAADSPLHF